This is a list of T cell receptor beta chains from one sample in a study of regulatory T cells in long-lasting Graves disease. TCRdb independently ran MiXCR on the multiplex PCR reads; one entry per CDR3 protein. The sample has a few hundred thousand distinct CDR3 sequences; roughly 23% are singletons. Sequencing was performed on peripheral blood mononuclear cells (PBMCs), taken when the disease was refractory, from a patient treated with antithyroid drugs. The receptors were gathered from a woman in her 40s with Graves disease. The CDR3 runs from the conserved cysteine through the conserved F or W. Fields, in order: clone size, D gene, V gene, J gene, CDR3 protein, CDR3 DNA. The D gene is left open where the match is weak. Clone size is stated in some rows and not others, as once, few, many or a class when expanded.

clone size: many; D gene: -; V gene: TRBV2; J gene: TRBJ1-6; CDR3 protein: CASSVEQGIRPLHF; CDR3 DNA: TGTGCCAGCAGTGTCGAGCAGGGCATAAGGCCCCTCCACTTT
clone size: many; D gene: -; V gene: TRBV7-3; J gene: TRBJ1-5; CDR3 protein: CASSLGRDQPQHF; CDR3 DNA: TGTGCCAGCAGCTTAGGCCGGGATCAGCCCCAGCATTTT
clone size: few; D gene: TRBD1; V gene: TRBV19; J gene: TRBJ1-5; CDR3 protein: CASSIGGVAALGQAANNQPQHF; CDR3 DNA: TGTGCCAGTAGTATAGGGGGGGTAGCGGCGTTGGGACAGGCCGCCAACAATCAGCCCCAGCATTTT
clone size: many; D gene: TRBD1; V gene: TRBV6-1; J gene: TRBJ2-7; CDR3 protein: CASSELSSTGGTHEQYF; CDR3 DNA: TGTGCCAGCAGTGAATTAAGTAGCACAGGGGGTACCCACGAGCAGTACTTC
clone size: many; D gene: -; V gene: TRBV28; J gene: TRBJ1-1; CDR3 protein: CASSLSQNTEAFF; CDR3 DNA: TGTGCCAGCAGTTTATCGCAGAACACTGAAGCTTTCTTT
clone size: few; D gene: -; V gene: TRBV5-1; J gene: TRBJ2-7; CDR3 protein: CASSFWGVEQYF; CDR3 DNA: TGCGCCAGCAGCTTCTGGGGAGTCGAGCAGTACTTC
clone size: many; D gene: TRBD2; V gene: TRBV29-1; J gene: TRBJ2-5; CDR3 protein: CSSGLAGGLQETQYF; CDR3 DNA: TGCAGCTCGGGACTAGCGGGAGGGTTGCAAGAGACCCAGTACTTC
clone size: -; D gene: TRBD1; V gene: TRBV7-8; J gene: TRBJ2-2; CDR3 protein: CASSGRTGVNTGELFF; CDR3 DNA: TGTGCCAGCAGCGGGCGGACAGGGGTCAACACCGGGGAGCTGTTTTTT
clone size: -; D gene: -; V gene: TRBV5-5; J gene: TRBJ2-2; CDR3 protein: CASSSGSGGELFF; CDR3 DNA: TGTGCCAGCAGCTCCGGGTCTGGGGGGGAGCTGTTTTTT
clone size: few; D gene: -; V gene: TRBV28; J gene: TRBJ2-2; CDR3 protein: CASRTPLAWERSGELFF; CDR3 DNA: TGTGCCAGCAGGACACCCCTAGCGTGGGAGAGGTCCGGGGAGCTGTTTTTT
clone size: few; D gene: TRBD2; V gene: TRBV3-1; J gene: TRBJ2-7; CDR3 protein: CASSTTSLEQYF; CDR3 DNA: TGTGCCAGCAGCACGACTAGCTTGGAGCAGTACTTC
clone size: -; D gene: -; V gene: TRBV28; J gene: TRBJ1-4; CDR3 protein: CASSLENEKLFF; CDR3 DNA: TGTGCCAGCAGTTTGGAGAATGAAAAACTGTTTTTT
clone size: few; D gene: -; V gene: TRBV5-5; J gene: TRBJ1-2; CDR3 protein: CASSLSPGPGRYGYTF; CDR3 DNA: TGTGCCAGCAGCTTGAGCCCGGGACCGGGGCGCTATGGCTACACCTTC
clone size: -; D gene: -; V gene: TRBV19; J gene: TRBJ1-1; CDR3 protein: CASSIHPRGTEAFF; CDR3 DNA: TGTGCCAGTAGTATACACCCCCGGGGTACTGAAGCTTTCTTT
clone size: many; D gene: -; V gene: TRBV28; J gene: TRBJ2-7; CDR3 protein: CASRSTASYEQYF; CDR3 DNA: TGTGCCAGCAGATCGACGGCCTCCTACGAGCAGTACTTC
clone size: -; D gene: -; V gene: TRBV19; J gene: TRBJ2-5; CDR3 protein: CASSIINQETQYF; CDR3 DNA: TGTGCCAGTAGTATTATCAACCAAGAGACCCAGTACTTC
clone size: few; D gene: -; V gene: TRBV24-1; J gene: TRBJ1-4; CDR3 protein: CATSDPWTPGKLFF; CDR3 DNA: TGTGCCACCAGTGACCCATGGACTCCGGGGAAACTGTTTTTT
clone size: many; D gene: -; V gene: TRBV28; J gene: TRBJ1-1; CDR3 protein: CASSLTGTLNTEAFF; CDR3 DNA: TGTGCCAGCAGTTTGACGGGGACGCTGAACACTGAAGCTTTCTTT
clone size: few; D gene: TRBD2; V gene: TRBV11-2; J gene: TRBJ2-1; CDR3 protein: CASSLVAGGEQFF; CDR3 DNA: TGTGCCAGCAGCTTAGTAGCGGGAGGAGAGCAGTTCTTC
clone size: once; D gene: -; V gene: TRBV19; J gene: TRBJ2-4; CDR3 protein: CASSMGSLAKNIQYF; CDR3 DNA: TGTGCCAGTAGCATGGGATCCCTAGCCAAAAACATTCAGTACTTC
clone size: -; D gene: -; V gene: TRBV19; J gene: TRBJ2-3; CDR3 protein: CASSRRRGGTDTQYF; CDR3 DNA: TGTGCCAGTAGCCGGCGGAGGGGGGGCACAGATACGCAGTATTTT
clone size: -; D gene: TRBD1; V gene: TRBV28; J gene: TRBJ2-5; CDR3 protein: CASSFGSGGEETQYF; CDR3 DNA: TGTGCCAGCAGTTTTGGGTCAGGGGGCGAGGAGACCCAGTACTTC
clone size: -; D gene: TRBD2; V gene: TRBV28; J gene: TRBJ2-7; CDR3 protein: CASSPIAGTSYEQYF; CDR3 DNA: TGTGCCAGCAGCCCCATAGCGGGAACCTCCTACGAGCAGTACTTC
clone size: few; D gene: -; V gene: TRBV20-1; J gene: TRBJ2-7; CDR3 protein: CRADTSYEQYF; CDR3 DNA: TGCAGGGCCGATACCTCCTACGAGCAGTACTTC
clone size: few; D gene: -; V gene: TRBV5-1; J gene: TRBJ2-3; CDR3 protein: CASSTQERDTQYF; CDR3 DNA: TGCGCCAGCAGCACACAGGAGAGAGATACGCAGTATTTT
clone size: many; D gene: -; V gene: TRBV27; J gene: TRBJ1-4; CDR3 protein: CASSSVVEKEKLFF; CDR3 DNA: TGTGCCAGCAGTTCGGTGGTAGAGAAGGAAAAACTGTTTTTT
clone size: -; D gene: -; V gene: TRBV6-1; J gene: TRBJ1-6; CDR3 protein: CASNLWDADSPLHF; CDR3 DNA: TGTGCCAGCAATCTGTGGGATGCTGATTCACCCCTCCACTTT
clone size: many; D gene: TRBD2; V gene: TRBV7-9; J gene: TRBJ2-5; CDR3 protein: CASSLVTSGKETQYF; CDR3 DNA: TGTGCCAGCAGCTTAGTAACTAGCGGAAAAGAGACCCAGTACTTC